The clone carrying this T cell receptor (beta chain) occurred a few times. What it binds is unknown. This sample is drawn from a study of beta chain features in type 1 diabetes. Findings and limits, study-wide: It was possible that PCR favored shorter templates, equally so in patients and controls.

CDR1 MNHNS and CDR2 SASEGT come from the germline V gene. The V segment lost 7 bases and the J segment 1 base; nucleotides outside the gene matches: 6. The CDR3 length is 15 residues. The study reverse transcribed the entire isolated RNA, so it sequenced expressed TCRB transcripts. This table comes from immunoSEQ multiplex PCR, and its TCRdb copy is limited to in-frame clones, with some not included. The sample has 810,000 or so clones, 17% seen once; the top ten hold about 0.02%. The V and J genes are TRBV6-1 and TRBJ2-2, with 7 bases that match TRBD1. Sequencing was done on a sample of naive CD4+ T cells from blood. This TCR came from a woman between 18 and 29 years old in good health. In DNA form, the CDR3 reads TGTGCCAGCAAGTGGTGGACAGGGAACACCGGGGAGCTGTTTTTT. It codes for CASKWWTGNTGELFF.